This T cell receptor beta chain originates from a study of OX40 agonist ivuxolimab in advanced cancers. Overall study results and limits: At 0.1 to 3.0 mg/kg, CD4+ and CD8+ blood T cells expanded clonally by week 6.

Remarks on this clone: As yet, its antigen is unknown.

Trimming cost V 5 bases and J 13 bases; bases outside gene matches: 14. This CDR3 spans 13 amino acids. CDR1 is MDHEN and CDR2 is SYDVKM in the germline V gene. Using immunoSEQ multiplex PCR, the repertoire was profiled, and TCRdb retains in-frame clones only, with some absent. The table shows some 99,000 clones, with 94% occurring only once. The chain combines TRBV28 with TRBJ2-7, with 7 positions matching TRBD1. The sequence was collected from an adult with an advanced solid tumor such as melanoma, head and neck, liver or kidney cancer. The sequencing here drew on CD4+ or CD8+ T cells sorted from blood, taken in a trial of the OX40 agonist ivuxolimab. The DNA of the CDR3 is TGTGCCAGCAGTACTCACAAGGGGGCAGTCGTCTACTTC. It yields the protein CASSTHKGAVVYF. The variable domain in full, with the rest retrieved from reference TRBV28 and TRBJ2-7, is DVKVTQSSRYLVKRTGEKVFLECVQDMDHENMFWYRQDPGLGLRLIYFSYDVKMKEKGDIPEGYSVSREKKERFSLILESASTNQTSMYLCASSTHKGAVVYFGPGTRLTVT.